The clone carrying this T cell receptor (beta chain) was observed a handful of times. What it recognizes is unknown. This specimen comes from a study of T cell responses to AZD1222 COVID-19 vaccine. Study conclusions and caveats: Mostly white British, mostly female donors; authors suggested clonal diversity may be underestimated.

Profiling relied on immunoSEQ multiplex PCR, and the TCRdb table lists in-frame clones only, not all of them. The data show approximately 100,000 clones, around nine tenths seen once. The junction had 11 bases not matched to a gene; V was cut back by 6 bases and J by 5 bases. The CDR3 covers 15 residues. Germline assignment: CDR1 MNHEY and CDR2 SMNVEV (reference sequence). The rearrangement joins TRBV27 to TRBJ2-7; 9 bases map to TRBD1. The sample in question was peripheral blood, obtained on day 0 of AZD1222 vaccination. The sequence was collected from an adult in good health. The CDR3 loop is CASSYSVGQGNEQYF. The DNA of the CDR3 is TGTGCCAGCAGCTACTCCGTCGGACAGGGGAACGAGCAGTACTTC.